The 19 T cell receptor beta chains given below trace back to one sample, sequenced in a study of blood T cell repertoires in COVID-19. This table comes from immunoSEQ multiplex PCR, and its TCRdb copy is limited to in-frame clones, with some not included. The sample lists some 170,000 clones; 81% were seen once. Sample: peripheral blood. These TCRs come from a woman in her forties with COVID-19, enrolled during active disease.

The chain has TRBV7-9 and TRBJ2-5, with TRBD1 as a possible D gene (6 bases). CDR1 SEHNR and CDR2 FQNEAQ come from the germline V gene (reference sequence). This CDR3 contains 12 residues. V lost 5 bases and J 5 bases, leaving 9 bases between the germline ends. The CDR3 bases are TGTGCCAGCAGCCCAGGGGTCGAGACCCAGTACTTC. Translation gives CASSPGVETQYF.

The chain links TRBV5-1 to TRBJ1-3; D might be TRBD1 (5 bases). The V end was cut by 4 bases, the J end by 1 base, with 15 bases between. The CDR3 runs 16 residues. Looked up from germline, CDR1 is SGHRS and CDR2 is YFSETQ. In DNA, the CDR3 is TGCGCCAGCAGCCCCCTGGGTGGGGCATCTGGAAACACCATATATTTT. This sequence encodes CASSPLGGASGNTIYF.

This sequence joins TRBV6-5 and TRBJ2-3; TRBD2 matches 14 bases. Germline V gene sequence: CDR1 MNHEY, CDR2 SVGAGI. Unmatched junction bases numbered 1, after V lost 6 bases and J lost 2 bases. The CDR3 spans 15 residues. The CDR3 DNA sequence: TGTGCCAGCAGGGGACTAGCGGGAGCCACAGATACGCAGTATTTT. Translating gives CASRGLAGATDTQYF.

This chain links TRBV28 with TRBJ2-7; 14 positions match TRBD2. CDR3 size: 15 residues. In germline, CDR1 is MDHEN, CDR2 SYDVKM. The J segment lost 4 bases and the V segment lost 9 bases, leaving 8 bases of the junction unmatched. CDR3 sequence: CASQSGTSGSYEQYF. DNA for the CDR3: TGTGCCAGTCAATCCGGGACTAGCGGGAGTTACGAGCAGTACTTC.

V gene TRBV19 combines with J gene TRBJ2-7; 10 nucleotides agree with TRBD2. CDR1 and CDR2 (germline): LNHDA, SQIVND (reference sequence). The CDR3 has 16 residues. Trimming at V came to 2 bases and at J to 3 bases, leaving 7 bases not matched to a gene. CDR3 nucleotides: TGTGCCAGTAGTATATCAGGGACTAGCGCGAACTACGAGCAGTACTTC. This gives the protein CASSISGTSANYEQYF.

V usage is TRBV10-2 and J usage is TRBJ2-1; 11 bases map to TRBD1. Germline-derived CDR1 and CDR2 are WSHSY and SAAADI. The CDR3 has 17 residues. With 0 bases clipped from V and 5 bases from J, the junction kept 6 bases outside the gene matches. The CDR3 is CASSESRGQGVDNEQFF. As DNA, the CDR3 is TGCGCCAGCAGTGAGTCGCGGGGACAGGGGGTAGACAATGAGCAGTTCTTC.

The J gene is TRBJ2-7, the V gene TRBV5-1; 8 bases agree with TRBD2. The CDR3 consists of 13 residues. The trim removed 3 bases at V and 4 bases at J, leaving 3 bases unmatched. Germline lookup yields CDR1 SGHRS and CDR2 YFSETQ. The CDR3 DNA reads as TGCGCCAGCAGCTCGACTAGCGAGTACGAGCAGTACTTC. Translating gives CASSSTSEYEQYF. Variable domain in full (rest from reference TRBV5-1 and TRBJ2-7): KAGVTQTPRYLIKTRGQQVTLSCSPISGHRSVSWYQQTPGQGLQFLFEYFSETQRNKGNFPGRFSGRQFSNSRSEMNVSTLELGDSALYLCASSSTSEYEQYFGPGTRLTVT.

The V and J genes are TRBV20-1 and TRBJ1-1; weak D call: TRBD1 (5 bases). This CDR3 contains 11 residues. V lost 5 bases and J 5 bases, leaving 9 bases between the germline ends. Per germline, CDR1 DFQATT and CDR2 SNEGSKA (reference sequence). The CDR3 DNA reads as TGCAGTGCTGGCAGGGTGACTGAAGCTTTCTTT. Protein product: CSAGRVTEAFF.

This clone was detected once. The V gene is TRBV3-1 (or the pseudogene TRBV3-2), the J gene TRBJ2-5, with 7 bases matching TRBD2. Germline V gene sequence: CDR1 LGHDT, CDR2 YNNKEL (reference sequence). V was pared by 0 bases and J by 3 bases, with 13 bases of the junction left unmatched. The CDR3 consists of 18 residues. CDR3 sequence reads: CASSQDRPGGSRKETQYF. For the CDR3, the DNA is TGTGCCAGCAGCCAAGATCGGCCGGGGGGAAGCCGAAAAGAGACCCAGTACTTC.

The genes are TRBV23-1 and TRBJ1-3, with D maybe TRBD1 (6 bases). TRBV23-1 is marked as an open reading frame, function uncertain. Trimming cost V 0 bases and J 0 bases, with 15 bases left between them. The CDR3 length is 18 residues. The CDR3 region has the DNA TGCGCCAGCAGTCAATCGGTTCCGGGACACACCTCTGGAAACACCATATATTTT. It codes for CASSQSVPGHTSGNTIYF.

The chain has TRBV5-1 and TRBJ1-1; TRBD1 might be the D (6 bases). V dropped 4 bases and J dropped 6 bases, with 22 bases sitting between them. Germline V CDR1 and CDR2: SGHRS, YFSETQ. The CDR3 spans 16 residues. Here the CDR3 DNA reads TGCGCCAGCAGCCATAATGCGGGGGCCGGTGGTGCTGAAGCTTTCTTT. Translated: CASSHNAGAGGAEAFF.

This clone was observed a few times. The chain is built from TRBV2 and TRBJ1-1; 7 bases match TRBD1. The CDR3 spans 14 residues. Trimming cost V 6 bases and J 6 bases; bases outside gene matches: 10. Germline V gene data show CDR1 as SNHLY and CDR2 as FYNNEI. As DNA, the CDR3 is TGTGCCAGCAGCGCACCGGGACAGTTTGCTGAAGCTTTCTTT. This gives the protein CASSAPGQFAEAFF.

The chain uses TRBV19 and TRBJ1-2; 8 bases align to TRBD1. Germline loops: CDR1 LNHDA, CDR2 SQIVND (reference sequence). This CDR3 has 13 residues. V dropped 5 bases and J dropped 8; count of bases not matched to a gene: 7. The chain's CDR3 is CASSLGQAGGYTF. The CDR3 coding sequence is TGTGCCAGTAGTTTGGGACAGGCGGGCGGCTACACCTTC.

This clone is a singleton in its sample. The chain employs TRBV6-6 and TRBJ2-3; 8 bases agree with TRBD1. With 6 bases clipped from V and 1 base from J, the junction kept 3 bases outside the gene matches. The CDR3 consists of 14 residues. Germline values: CDR1 MNHNY, CDR2 SVGAGI (reference sequence). The CDR3 loop reads CASSGQGGTDTQYF. The DNA for the CDR3 is TGTGCCAGCAGCGGACAGGGAGGCACAGATACGCAGTATTTT.

The chain is built from TRBV29-1 and TRBJ1-2; 9 bases are a match to TRBD1. Germline loops: CDR1 SQVTM, CDR2 ANQGSEA. CDR3 length: 11 amino acids. The junction had 2 bases not matched to a gene; V was cut back by 7 bases and J by 5 bases. CDR3 sequence: CSEGTGYGYTF. The CDR3 nucleotides are TGCAGCGAGGGGACAGGGTATGGCTACACCTTC.

With regard to this clone: A read error may account for a junction end that differs from germline. The V gene is TRBV7-8, the J gene TRBJ2-7; D possibly corresponds to TRBD1 (8 bases). The length of the CDR3 is 13 residues. The germline V gene encodes CDR1 SGHVS and CDR2 FQNEAQ. CDR3 region: CASSPSGTGPQQF. The CDR3 DNA reads TGTGCCAGCAGCCCCAGCGGGACAGGTCCACAACAGTTC.

The gene calls are TRBV28 and TRBJ1-5; weak D call: TRBD1 (6 bases). V lost 3 bases, J lost 3 bases, and 9 bases lay in between. Germline V lookup: CDR1 MDHEN, CDR2 SYDVKM. The CDR3 extends over 14 amino acids. CDR3: CASSFSGDNQPQHF. CDR3 bases: TGTGCCAGCAGTTTTTCAGGGGACAATCAGCCCCAGCATTTT.

The chain joins TRBV6-6 to TRBJ2-5; possibly TRBD1 for D (5 bases). This CDR3 contains 14 residues. Trimming removed 4 bases from V and 2 bases from J, with 11 bases in between. Germline V CDR1 and CDR2: MNHNY, SVGAGI (reference sequence). For the CDR3, the DNA is TGTGCCAGCAGTTCGCGCAGGACACAAGAGACCCAGTACTTC. Translated: CASSSRRTQETQYF.

This chain uses TRBV7-2 with TRBJ1-5; D possibly corresponds to TRBD1 (5 bases). This CDR3 spans 16 amino acids. In germline, CDR1 is SGHTA, CDR2 FQGNSA. The V end was cut by 0 bases, the J end by 0 bases, with 9 bases between. In nucleotides, the CDR3 is TGTGCCAGCAGCTTAGCGTCAGGGTTTAGCAATCAGCCCCAGCATTTT. Translating it yields CASSLASGFSNQPQHF.